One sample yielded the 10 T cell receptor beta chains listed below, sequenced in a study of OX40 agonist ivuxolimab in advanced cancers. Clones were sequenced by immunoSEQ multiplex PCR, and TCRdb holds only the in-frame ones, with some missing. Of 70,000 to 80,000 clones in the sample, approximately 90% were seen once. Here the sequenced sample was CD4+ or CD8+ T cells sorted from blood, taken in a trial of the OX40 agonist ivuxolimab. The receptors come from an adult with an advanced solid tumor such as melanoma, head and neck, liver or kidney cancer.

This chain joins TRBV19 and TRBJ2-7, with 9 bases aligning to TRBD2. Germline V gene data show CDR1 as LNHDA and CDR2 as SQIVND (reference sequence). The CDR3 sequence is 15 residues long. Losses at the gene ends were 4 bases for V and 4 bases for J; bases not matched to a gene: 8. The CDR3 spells CASSTSGTSKYEQYF. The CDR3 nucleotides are TGTGCCAGTAGTACGTCCGGGACTAGCAAGTACGAGCAGTACTTC.

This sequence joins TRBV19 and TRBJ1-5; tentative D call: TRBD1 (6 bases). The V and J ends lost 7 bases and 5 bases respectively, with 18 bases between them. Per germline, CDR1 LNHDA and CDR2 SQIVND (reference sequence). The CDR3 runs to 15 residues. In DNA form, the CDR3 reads TGTGCCAGTACCTCAAGGGGGGGCAGGGATCAGCCCCAGCATTTT. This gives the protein CASTSRGGRDQPQHF.

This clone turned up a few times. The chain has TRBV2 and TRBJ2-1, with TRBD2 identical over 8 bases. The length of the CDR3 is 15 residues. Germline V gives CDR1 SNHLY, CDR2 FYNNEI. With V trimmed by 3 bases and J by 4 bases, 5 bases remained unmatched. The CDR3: CASSEAGRAYNEQFF. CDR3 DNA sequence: TGTGCCAGCAGTGAGGCCGGGAGGGCTTACAATGAGCAGTTCTTC.

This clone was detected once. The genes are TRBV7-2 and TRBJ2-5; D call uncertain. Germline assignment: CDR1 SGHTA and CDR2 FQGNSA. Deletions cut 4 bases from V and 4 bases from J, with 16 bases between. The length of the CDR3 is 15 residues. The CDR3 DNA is TGTGCCAGCAGCTCTGGCGGAACTTTCTCAGAGACCCAGTACTTC. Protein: CASSSGGTFSETQYF.

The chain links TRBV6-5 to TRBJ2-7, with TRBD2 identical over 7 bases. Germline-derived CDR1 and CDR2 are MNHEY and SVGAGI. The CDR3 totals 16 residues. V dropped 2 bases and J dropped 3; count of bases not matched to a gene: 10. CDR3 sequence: CASSYDRAGRGYEQYF. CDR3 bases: TGTGCCAGCAGTTACGATCGGGCGGGGAGGGGCTACGAGCAGTACTTC.

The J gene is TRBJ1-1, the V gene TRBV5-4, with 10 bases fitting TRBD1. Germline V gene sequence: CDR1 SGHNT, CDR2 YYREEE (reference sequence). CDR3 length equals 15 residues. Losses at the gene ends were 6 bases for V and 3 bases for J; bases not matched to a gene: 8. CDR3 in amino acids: CASTQGTGVDTEAFF. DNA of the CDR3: TGTGCCAGCACCCAAGGGACAGGGGTGGACACTGAAGCTTTCTTT.

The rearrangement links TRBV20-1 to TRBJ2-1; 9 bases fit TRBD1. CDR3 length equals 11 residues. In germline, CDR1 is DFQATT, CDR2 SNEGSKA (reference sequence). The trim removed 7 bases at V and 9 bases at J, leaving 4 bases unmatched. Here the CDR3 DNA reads TGCAGTGGAACAGGGGGCAGTGAGCAGTTCTTC. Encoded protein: CSGTGGSEQFF.

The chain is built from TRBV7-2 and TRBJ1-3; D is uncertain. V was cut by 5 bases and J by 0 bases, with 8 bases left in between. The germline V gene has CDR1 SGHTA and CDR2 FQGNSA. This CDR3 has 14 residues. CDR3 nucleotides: TGTGCCAGCAGCCCCGGCATCTCTGGAAACACCATATATTTT. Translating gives CASSPGISGNTIYF.

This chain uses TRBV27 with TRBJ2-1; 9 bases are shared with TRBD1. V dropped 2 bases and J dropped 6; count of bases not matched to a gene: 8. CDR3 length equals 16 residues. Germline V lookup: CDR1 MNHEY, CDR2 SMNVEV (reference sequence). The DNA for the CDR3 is TGTGCCAGCAGTTTAATGGGGACAGGGAAAATCAATGAGCAGTTCTTC. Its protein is CASSLMGTGKINEQFF.

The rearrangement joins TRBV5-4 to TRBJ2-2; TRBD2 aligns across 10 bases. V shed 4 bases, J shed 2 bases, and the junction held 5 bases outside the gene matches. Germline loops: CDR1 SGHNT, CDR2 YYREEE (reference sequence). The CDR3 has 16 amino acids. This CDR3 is CASSRGTSVNTGELFF. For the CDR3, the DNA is TGTGCCAGCAGCCGGGGGACTAGCGTAAACACCGGGGAGCTGTTTTTT.